One TCR beta chain is described in this entry. The data were taken from a study of blood T cell repertoires in COVID-19. About the study: Acute-phase and convalescent COVID-19 samples originated in the United States, Italy and Spain. From T cells, B-cell-depleted T cells, or PBMCs came the material, which was cDNA or gDNA.

Trimming pared 3 bases from V and 5 bases from J, leaving 10 bases between. Germline loops: CDR1 MNHEY, CDR2 SMNVEV (reference sequence). CDR3 size: 13 residues. Original methodology: Scientists estimated how many nucleated cells there were by amplifying reference gene primers. Assay: immunoSEQ multiplex PCR; the TCRdb copy retains only in-frame clones and omits some. The V and J calls and clone size were taken over from that table, and D and trimming were inferred from the DNA. This sample yields 300,000 to 400,000 clones, of which 85% are seen a single time; approximately 7.5% belongs to the top ten.

This receptor was taken from a human donor in a cohort sampled during active COVID-19. Sequenced sample: peripheral blood. This chain connects TRBV27 to TRBJ1-2, with TRBD1 as a possible D gene (6 bases). The CDR3 sequence is CASSFRGNYGYTF. In nucleotides, the CDR3 is TGTGCCAGCAGTTTCAGGGGCAATTATGGCTACACCTTC.